This entry describes one T cell receptor beta chain. What it binds is unknown. The PCR had 60 Vbeta and 13 Jbeta primers. The protocol was immunoSEQ multiplex PCR, while the TCRdb copy is restricted to in-frame clones and leaves out a portion. This sample's table reports 150,000 to 200,000 clones. The data derive from a study of cytomegalovirus exposure and HLA in healthy donors. Across the whole study: In an earlier analysis, some 110 million unique TCR beta sequences were found from approximately 190 million T cells.

The germline gives CDR1 MNHNS, CDR2 SASEGT. V lost 6 bases and J lost 7, with 16 bases in between. The CDR3 is 14 residues long. Findings of the study overall: In a later analysis, across HLA loci, associated TCR counts were highest for DRB1, lowest for HLA-C. According to the study, 160 or so TCR beta chains were cytomegalovirus-associated.

The source of this sequence is a woman under 30 in good health and CMV-seropositive. The V and J genes are TRBV6-1 and TRBJ2-1, with a weak D call TRBD2 (7 bases). Sample: PBMCs. In DNA form, the CDR3 reads TGTGCCAGCAGAGCTAGGGGGGGGATAAATGAGCAGTTCTTC. Protein product: CASRARGGINEQFF.